This note documents a single T cell receptor beta chain sequence. Every unsorted PBMC PCR replicate was loaded with 250 to 300 ng DNA, approximately 30,000 T cell genomes. Sequenced by immunoSEQ multiplex PCR; TCRdb stores in-frame clones only, minus some. The repertoire holds hundreds of thousands of clones, with 76% as singletons. This sample is part of a study of shared clonotypes between healthy human individuals. Germline CDR1 and CDR2: MDHEN and SYDVKM. The CDR3 runs to 15 residues. V lost 5 bases and J 4 bases, leaving 17 bases between the germline ends. The origin of this receptor is a woman aged 40 to 50 in good health. Some clones in this sample may be carry-over from other donors' samples. The sample comprised PBMCs. This rearrangement joins TRBV28 to TRBJ1-1; tentative D call: TRBD1 (5 bases). The CDR3 is CASSLPWGEGTEAFF. CDR3 DNA sequence: TGTGCCAGCAGTCTTCCCTGGGGGGAGGGCACTGAAGCTTTCTTT.